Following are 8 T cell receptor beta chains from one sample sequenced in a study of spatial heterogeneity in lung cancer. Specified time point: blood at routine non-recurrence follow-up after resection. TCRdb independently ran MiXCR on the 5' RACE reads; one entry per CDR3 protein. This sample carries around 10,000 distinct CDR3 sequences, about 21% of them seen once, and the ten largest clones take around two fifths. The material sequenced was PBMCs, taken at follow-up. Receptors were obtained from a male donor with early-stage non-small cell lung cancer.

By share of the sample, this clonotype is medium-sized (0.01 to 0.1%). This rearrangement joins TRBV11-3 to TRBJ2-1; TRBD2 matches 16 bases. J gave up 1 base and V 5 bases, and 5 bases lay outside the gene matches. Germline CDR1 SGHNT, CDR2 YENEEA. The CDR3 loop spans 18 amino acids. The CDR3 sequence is CASSPGTSGRGSYNEQFF. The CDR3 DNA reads TGTGCCAGCAGCCCGGGGACTAGCGGGAGGGGGTCCTACAATGAGCAGTTCTTC.

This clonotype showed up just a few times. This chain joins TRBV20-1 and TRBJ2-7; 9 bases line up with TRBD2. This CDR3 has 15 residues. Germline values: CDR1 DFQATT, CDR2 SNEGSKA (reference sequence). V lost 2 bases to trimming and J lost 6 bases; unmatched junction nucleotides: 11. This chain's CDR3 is CSARSVAGVRGEQYF. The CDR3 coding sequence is TGCAGTGCTAGATCGGTAGCGGGAGTACGAGGCGAGCAGTACTTC.

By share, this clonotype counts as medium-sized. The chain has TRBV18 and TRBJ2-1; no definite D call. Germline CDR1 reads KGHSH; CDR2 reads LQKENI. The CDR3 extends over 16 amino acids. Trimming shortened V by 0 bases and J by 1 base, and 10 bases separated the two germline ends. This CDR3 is CASSPPRAGSYNEQFF. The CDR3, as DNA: TGTGCCAGCTCACCACCAAGGGCAGGTTCCTACAATGAGCAGTTCTTC.

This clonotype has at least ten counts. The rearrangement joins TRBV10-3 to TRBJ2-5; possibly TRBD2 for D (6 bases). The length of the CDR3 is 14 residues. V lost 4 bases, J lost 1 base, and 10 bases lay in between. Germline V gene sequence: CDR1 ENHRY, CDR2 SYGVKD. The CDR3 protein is CAISVGGVQETQYF. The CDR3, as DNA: TGTGCCATCAGTGTTGGCGGGGTCCAAGAGACCCAGTACTTC.

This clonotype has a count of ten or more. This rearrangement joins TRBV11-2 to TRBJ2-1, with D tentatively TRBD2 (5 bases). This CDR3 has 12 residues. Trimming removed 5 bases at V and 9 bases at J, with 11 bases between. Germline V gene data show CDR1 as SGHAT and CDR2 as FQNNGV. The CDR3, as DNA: TGTGCCAGCAGCGTCGGGGTAGGTGAGCAGTTCTTC. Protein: CASSVGVGEQFF.

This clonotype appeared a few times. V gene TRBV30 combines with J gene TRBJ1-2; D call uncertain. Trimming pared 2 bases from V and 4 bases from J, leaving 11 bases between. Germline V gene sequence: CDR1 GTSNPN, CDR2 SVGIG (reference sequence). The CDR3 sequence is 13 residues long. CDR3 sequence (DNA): TGTGCCTGGAGTCTTGAGAGGCGCTATGGCTACACCTTC. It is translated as CAWSLERRYGYTF.

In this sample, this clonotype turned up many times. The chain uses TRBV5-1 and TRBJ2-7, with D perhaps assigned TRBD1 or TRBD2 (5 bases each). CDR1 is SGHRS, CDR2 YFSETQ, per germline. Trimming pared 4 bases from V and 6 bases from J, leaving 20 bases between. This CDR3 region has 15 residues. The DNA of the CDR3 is TGCGCCAGCAGCCTGGGGGACGGTGGGTTTCGCGAGCAGTACTTC. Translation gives CASSLGDGGFREQYF.

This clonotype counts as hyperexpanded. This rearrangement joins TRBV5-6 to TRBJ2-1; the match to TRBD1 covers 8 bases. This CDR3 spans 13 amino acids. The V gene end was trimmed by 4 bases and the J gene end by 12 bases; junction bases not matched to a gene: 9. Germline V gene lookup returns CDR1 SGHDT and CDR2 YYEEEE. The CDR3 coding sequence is TGTGCCAGCAGCGCCGTCCGGGACAGGAGGCAGTTCTTC. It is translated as CASSAVRDRRQFF.